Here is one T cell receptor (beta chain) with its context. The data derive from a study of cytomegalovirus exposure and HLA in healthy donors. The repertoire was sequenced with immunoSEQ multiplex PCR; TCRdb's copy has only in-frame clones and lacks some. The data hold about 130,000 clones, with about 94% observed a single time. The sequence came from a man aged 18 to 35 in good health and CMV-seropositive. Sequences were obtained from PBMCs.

As DNA, the CDR3 is TGTGCCAGCAGCTTACCCCTTTTCCCTGAAGCTTTCTTT. Its translation: CASSLPLFPEAFF. V usage is TRBV11-2 and J usage is TRBJ1-1; no definite D call. With 2 bases removed from V and 6 bases from J, the gap between germline ends came to 10 bases. The CDR3 is 13 amino acids. Germline-derived CDR1 and CDR2 are SGHAT and FQNNGV.